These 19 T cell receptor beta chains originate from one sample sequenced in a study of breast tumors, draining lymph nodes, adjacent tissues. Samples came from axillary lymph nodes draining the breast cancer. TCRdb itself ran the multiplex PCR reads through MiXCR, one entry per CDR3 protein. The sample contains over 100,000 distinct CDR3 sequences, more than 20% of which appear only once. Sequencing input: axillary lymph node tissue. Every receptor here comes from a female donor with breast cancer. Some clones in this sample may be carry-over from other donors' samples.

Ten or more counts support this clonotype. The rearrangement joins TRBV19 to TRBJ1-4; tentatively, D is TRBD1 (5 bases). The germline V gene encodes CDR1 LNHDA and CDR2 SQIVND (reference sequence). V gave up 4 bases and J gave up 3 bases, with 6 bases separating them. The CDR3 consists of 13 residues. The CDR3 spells CASSRDPNEKLFF. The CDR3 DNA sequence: TGTGCCAGTAGTAGGGACCCTAATGAAAAACTGTTTTTT.

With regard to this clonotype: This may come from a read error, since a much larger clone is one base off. CDR3 in DNA: TGTGCCTTACTAGCGGGAGTAGTTGCAGATACGCAGTATTTT. Translation: CALLAGVVADTQYF. The V gene is TRBV30, the J gene TRBJ2-3, with 11 bases that match TRBD2. J was trimmed by 4 bases and V by 7 bases; bases with no gene match: 7. The germline V gene encodes CDR1 GTSNPN and CDR2 SVGIG (reference sequence). The CDR3 extends over 14 amino acids.

The CDR3 DNA follows: TGTGCCAGCAGCTACCGGGACGGTAGGGATGGCTACACCTTC. Translating it yields CASSYRDGRDGYTF. The V call is TRBV7-2, the J call TRBJ1-2, with D possibly TRBD1 on 5 matching bases. Trimming took 4 bases from V and 6 from J, leaving 15 bases between them. Germline V gives CDR1 SGHTA, CDR2 FQGNSA. CDR3 length: 14 amino acids.

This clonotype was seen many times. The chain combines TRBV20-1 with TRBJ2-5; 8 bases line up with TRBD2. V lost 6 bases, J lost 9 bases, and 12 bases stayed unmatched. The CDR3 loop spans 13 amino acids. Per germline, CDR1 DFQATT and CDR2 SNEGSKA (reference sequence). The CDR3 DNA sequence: TGCAGTGCGACCGGGACTAGTCAAATGGCCCAGTACTTC. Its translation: CSATGTSQMAQYF.

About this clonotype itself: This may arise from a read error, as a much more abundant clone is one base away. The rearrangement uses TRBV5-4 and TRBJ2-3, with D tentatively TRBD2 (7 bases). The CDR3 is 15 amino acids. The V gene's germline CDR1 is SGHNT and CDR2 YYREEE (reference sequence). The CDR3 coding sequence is TGTGCCAGCAGCTTGGACGGCGGGGGCACAGATGCGCAGTATTTT. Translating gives CASSLDGGGTDAQYF.

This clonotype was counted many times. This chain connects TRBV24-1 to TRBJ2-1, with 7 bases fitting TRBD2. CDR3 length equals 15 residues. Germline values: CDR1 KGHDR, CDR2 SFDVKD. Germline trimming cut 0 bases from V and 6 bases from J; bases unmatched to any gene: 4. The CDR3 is CATSDLKREGNEQFF. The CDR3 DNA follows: TGTGCCACCAGTGATTTGAAGCGGGAAGGCAATGAGCAGTTCTTC.

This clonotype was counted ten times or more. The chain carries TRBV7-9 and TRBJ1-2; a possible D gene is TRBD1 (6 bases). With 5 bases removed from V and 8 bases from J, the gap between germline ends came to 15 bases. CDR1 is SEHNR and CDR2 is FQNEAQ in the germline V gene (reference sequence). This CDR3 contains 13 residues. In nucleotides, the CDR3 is TGTGCCAGCAGCCAGGACAGAACGGGAGGCTACACCTTC. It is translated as CASSQDRTGGYTF.

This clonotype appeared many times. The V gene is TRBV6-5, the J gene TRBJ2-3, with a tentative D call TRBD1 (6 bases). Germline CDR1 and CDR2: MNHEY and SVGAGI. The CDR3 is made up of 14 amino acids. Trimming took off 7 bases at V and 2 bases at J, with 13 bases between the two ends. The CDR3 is CASKTGPITDTQYF. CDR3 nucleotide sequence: TGTGCCAGCAAAACAGGGCCCATCACAGATACGCAGTATTTT.

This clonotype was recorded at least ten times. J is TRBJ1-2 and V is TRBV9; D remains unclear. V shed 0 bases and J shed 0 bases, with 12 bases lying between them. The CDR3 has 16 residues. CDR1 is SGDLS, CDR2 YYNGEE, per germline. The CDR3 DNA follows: TGTGCCAGCAGCGTAGGGGCCGTAGCGACTAACTATGGCTACACCTTC. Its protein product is CASSVGAVATNYGYTF.

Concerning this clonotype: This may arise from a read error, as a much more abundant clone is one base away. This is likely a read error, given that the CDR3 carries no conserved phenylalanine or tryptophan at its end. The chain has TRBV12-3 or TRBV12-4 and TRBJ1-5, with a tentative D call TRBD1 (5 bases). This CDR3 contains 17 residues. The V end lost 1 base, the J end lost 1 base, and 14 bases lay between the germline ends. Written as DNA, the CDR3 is TGTGCCAGCAGTTTAGAATTGGGGGGAAGGAGCAATCAGCCCCAGCATTCT. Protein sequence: CASSLELGGRSNQPQHS.

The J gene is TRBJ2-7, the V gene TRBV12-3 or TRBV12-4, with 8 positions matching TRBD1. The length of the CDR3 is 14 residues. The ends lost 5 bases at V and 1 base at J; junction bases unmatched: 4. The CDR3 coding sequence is TGTGCCAGCAGTCTGGACAGGGCATCCTACGAGCAGTACTTC. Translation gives CASSLDRASYEQYF.

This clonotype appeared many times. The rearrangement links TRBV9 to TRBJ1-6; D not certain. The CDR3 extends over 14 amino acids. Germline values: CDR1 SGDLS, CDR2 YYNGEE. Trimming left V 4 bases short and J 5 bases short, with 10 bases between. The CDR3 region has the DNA TGTGCCAGCAGCCTTAAATATAATAATTCACCCCTCCACTTT. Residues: CASSLKYNNSPLHF. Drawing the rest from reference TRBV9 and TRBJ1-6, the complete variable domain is DSGVTQTPKHLITATGQRVTLRCSPRSGDLSVYWYQQSLDQGLQFLIQYYNGEERAKGNILERFSAQQFPDLHSELNLSSLELGDSALYFCASSLKYNNSPLHFGNGTRLTVT.

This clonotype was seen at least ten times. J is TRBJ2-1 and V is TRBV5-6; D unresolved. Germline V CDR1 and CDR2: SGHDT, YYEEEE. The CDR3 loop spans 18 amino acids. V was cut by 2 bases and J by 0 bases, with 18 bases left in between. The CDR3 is CASSFDFRRSSSYNEQFF. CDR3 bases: TGTGCCAGCAGCTTCGATTTTCGGCGCTCAAGCTCCTACAATGAGCAGTTCTTC.

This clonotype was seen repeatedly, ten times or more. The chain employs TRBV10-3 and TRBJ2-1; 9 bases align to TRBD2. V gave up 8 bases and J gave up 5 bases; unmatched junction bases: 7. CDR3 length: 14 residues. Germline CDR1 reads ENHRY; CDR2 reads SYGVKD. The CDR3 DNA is TGTGCCATCCCGGGACTAGCAGTTAACAATGAGCAGTTCTTC. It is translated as CAIPGLAVNNEQFF.

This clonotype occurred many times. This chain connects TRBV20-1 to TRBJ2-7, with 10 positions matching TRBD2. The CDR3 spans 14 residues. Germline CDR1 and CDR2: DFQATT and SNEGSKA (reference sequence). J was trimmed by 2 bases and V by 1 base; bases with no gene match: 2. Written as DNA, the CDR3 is TGCAGTGCTAGAGCTAGCGGGAGACCCTACGAGCAGTACTTC. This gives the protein CSARASGRPYEQYF.

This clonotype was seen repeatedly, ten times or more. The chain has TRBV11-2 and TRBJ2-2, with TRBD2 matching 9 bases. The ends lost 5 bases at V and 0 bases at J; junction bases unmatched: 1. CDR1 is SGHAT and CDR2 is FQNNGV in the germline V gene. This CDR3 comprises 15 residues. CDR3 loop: CASSTSGSNTGELFF. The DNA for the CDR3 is TGTGCCAGCAGCACTAGCGGGTCGAACACCGGGGAGCTGTTTTTT.

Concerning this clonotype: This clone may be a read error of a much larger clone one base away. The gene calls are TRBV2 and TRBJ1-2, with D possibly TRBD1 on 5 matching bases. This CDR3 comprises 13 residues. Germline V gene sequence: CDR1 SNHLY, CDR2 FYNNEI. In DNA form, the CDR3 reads TGTGCCAGCAGGCAACAGGTTAACTGTGGCTACACCTTC. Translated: CASRQQVNCGYTF.

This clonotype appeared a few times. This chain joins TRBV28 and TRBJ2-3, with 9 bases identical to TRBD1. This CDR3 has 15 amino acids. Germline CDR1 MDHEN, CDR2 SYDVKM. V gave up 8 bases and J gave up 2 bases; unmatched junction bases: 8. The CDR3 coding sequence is TGTGCCAGCCTATTTCGGGACAGGGTCACAGATACGCAGTATTTT. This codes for CASLFRDRVTDTQYF.

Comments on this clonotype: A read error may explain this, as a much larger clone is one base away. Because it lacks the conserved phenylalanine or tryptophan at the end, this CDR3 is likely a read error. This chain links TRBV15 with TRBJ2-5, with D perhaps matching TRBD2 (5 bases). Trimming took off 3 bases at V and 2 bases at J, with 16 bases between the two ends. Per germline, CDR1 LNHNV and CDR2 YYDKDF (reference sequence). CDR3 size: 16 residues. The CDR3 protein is CATSSGVATNQETQYL. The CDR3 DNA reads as TGTGCCACCAGCAGCGGAGTAGCGACTAATCAAGAGACCCAGTACCTC.